The entry below describes one T cell receptor (beta chain). What it binds is not known. These data belong to a study of siplizumab effects on memory and regulatory T cells. General study points: Alloreactive sequences from unstimulated CD4+ memory cells fell significantly with siplizumab. Proof of suppressive function in proliferating Tregs from siplizumab cultures was not established. Naive T cell populations appeared to exhibit greater diversity than memory cells and appeared to be major alloresponse contributors.

Assays examined around 100,000 TCR templates per sample. Assay: immunoSEQ multiplex PCR; the TCRdb copy retains only in-frame clones and omits some. The top ten clones hold roughly 0.4% of a sample with about 62,000 clones, roughly 85% of them seen once. Sequenced input: memory CD4+ T cells sorted from blood. The receptor was isolated from a human donor in good health.

The CDR3 loop is CAISPGQQETQYF. DNA for the CDR3: TGTGCCATCAGTCCGGGACAGCAAGAGACCCAGTACTTC. This chain uses TRBV10-3 with TRBJ2-5; 7 nucleotides agree with TRBD1. Losses at the gene ends were 5 bases for V and 2 bases for J; bases not matched to a gene: 2. Germline CDR1 and CDR2: ENHRY and SYGVKD. The CDR3 length is 13 residues.